The rows below give T cell receptor beta chains drawn from one sample of a study of shared clonotypes between healthy human individuals. This table comes from immunoSEQ multiplex PCR, and its TCRdb copy is limited to in-frame clones, with some not included. The sample includes around 2,000,000 clones, about 95% seen only once; the top ten take 0.85% to 1.2%. Material for sequencing was naive CD8+ T cells sorted from blood. All receptors derive from a man in his late teens or twenties in good health. Each CDR3 is given with its conserved first and last residue. D genes are given only for firm matches. Not all rows give a size; the values are once, few, many and, for expanded clones, a class.

size: -; J: TRBJ2-7; V: TRBV5-5; D: -; CDR3: CASSFAHDRASYEQYF; DNA: TGTGCCAGCAGCTTCGCTCATGATAGGGCGTCCTACGAGCAGTACTTC
size: -; J: TRBJ2-7; V: TRBV4-3; D: -; CDR3: CASSQDQGRGTYEQYF; DNA: TGCGCCAGCAGCCAAGATCAGGGAAGAGGGACCTACGAGCAGTACTTC
size: -; J: TRBJ1-1; V: TRBV5-1; D: TRBD1; CDR3: CASSLSLGQLNTEAFF; DNA: TGCGCCAGCAGCTTGTCGCTGGGACAGTTGAACACTGAAGCTTTCTTT
size: -; J: TRBJ1-5; V: TRBV6-4; D: TRBD1; CDR3: CASSDVWTGGVSNQPQHF; DNA: TGTGCCAGCAGTGACGTTTGGACAGGGGGCGTTAGCAATCAGCCCCAGCATTTT
size: -; J: TRBJ2-2; V: TRBV11-2; D: -; CDR3: CASSFLSNTGELFF; DNA: TGTGCCAGCAGCTTTCTGAGTAACACCGGGGAGCTGTTTTTT
size: -; J: TRBJ1-5; V: TRBV19; D: -; CDR3: CASSISQWGNQPQHF; DNA: TGTGCCAGTAGTATCTCCCAATGGGGCAATCAGCCCCAGCATTTT
size: -; J: TRBJ2-5; V: TRBV13; D: -; CDR3: CASSIGGGETQYF; DNA: TGTGCCAGCAGCATTGGCGGCGGGGAGACCCAGTACTTC
size: -; J: TRBJ2-2; V: TRBV10-1; D: -; CDR3: CASSEGGPGELFF; DNA: TGCGCCAGCAGTGAAGGGGGACCCGGGGAGCTGTTTTTT
size: -; J: TRBJ2-1; V: TRBV19; D: -; CDR3: CASSPPGAYIYNEQFF; DNA: TGTGCCAGTAGCCCGCCAGGGGCTTACATCTACAATGAGCAGTTCTTC
size: -; J: TRBJ2-7; V: TRBV6-1; D: TRBD1; CDR3: CASSEFRGPYEQYF; DNA: TGTGCCAGCAGTGAATTCAGGGGGCCGTACGAGCAGTACTTC
size: -; J: TRBJ1-2; V: TRBV5-6; D: -; CDR3: CASSLQGSGYTF; DNA: TGTGCCAGCAGCCTTCAGGGTAGCGGCTACACCTTC
size: -; J: TRBJ2-7; V: TRBV6-1; D: TRBD2; CDR3: CASSALTSGYEQYF; DNA: TGTGCCAGCAGCGCCTTGACTAGCGGCTACGAGCAGTACTTC
size: -; J: TRBJ2-7; V: TRBV27; D: TRBD2; CDR3: CASSRGAGVFEQYF; DNA: TGTGCCAGCTCGCGGGGGGCGGGAGTCTTCGAGCAGTACTTC
size: -; J: TRBJ1-5; V: TRBV30; D: -; CDR3: CAWSAAGPQHF; DNA: TGTGCCTGGAGTGCTGCCGGGCCCCAGCATTTT
size: -; J: TRBJ1-6; V: TRBV27; D: -; CDR3: CASSGDSNSPLHF; DNA: TGTGCCAGCAGCGGAGACTCGAATTCACCCCTCCACTTT
size: once; J: TRBJ2-7; V: TRBV15; D: -; CDR3: CATSRGSSYEQYF; DNA: TGTGCCACCAGCAGAGGGTCCTCCTACGAGCAGTACTTC
size: -; J: TRBJ2-7; V: TRBV27; D: TRBD2; CDR3: CASSLGGGLDEQYF; DNA: TGTGCCAGCAGTTTAGGGGGAGGGCTGGACGAGCAGTACTTC
size: -; J: TRBJ2-7; V: TRBV30; D: -; CDR3: CAWMMDYEQYF; DNA: TGTGCCTGGATGATGGACTACGAGCAGTACTTC
size: -; J: TRBJ1-1; V: TRBV5-3; D: -; CDR3: CARSREVQNTEAFF; DNA: TGTGCCAGAAGCCGGGAGGTCCAAAACACTGAAGCTTTCTTT
size: once; J: TRBJ2-7; V: TRBV13; D: TRBD1; CDR3: CASSEGARYEQYF; DNA: TGTGCCAGCAGCGAGGGGGCTCGCTACGAGCAGTACTTC
size: -; J: TRBJ1-2; V: TRBV27; D: TRBD1; CDR3: CASSFATGGVYGYTF; DNA: TGTGCCAGCAGTTTCGCGACAGGGGGCGTTTATGGCTACACCTTC
size: -; J: TRBJ1-2; V: TRBV2; D: -; CDR3: CASINRATYDGYTF; DNA: TGTGCCAGCATTAATCGCGCAACCTACGATGGCTACACCTTC
size: -; J: TRBJ2-5; V: TRBV7-9; D: -; CDR3: CASSSYEGRETQYF; DNA: TGTGCCAGCAGCTCCTACGAGGGTAGAGAGACCCAGTACTTC
size: -; J: TRBJ1-2; V: TRBV9; D: TRBD1; CDR3: CASSERPGTGGFNYGYTF; DNA: TGTGCCAGCAGCGAGAGACCGGGGACAGGGGGATTTAACTATGGCTACACCTTC
size: -; J: TRBJ2-4; V: TRBV27; D: TRBD2; CDR3: CASSLLSGRGENIQYF; DNA: TGTGCCAGCAGTCTCCTAAGCGGGAGGGGCGAAAACATTCAGTACTTC
size: -; J: TRBJ2-5; V: TRBV28; D: -; CDR3: CASSLDRRTGETQYF; DNA: TGTGCCAGCAGTTTGGACCGCCGGACGGGAGAGACCCAGTACTTC
size: -; J: TRBJ2-7; V: TRBV27; D: TRBD2; CDR3: CASRPGTSGALSYEQYF; DNA: TGTGCCAGCAGGCCGGGGACTAGCGGAGCACTATCCTACGAGCAGTACTTC
size: -; J: TRBJ2-7; V: TRBV27; D: TRBD1; CDR3: CASSFGDSAYEQYF; DNA: TGTGCCAGCAGTTTTGGGGACAGTGCCTACGAGCAGTACTTC
size: -; J: TRBJ2-3; V: TRBV5-4; D: -; CDR3: CASSPISAENTDTQYF; DNA: TGTGCCAGCAGCCCTATTTCTGCGGAGAACACAGATACGCAGTATTTT